This entry concerns a single T cell receptor beta chain. Its antigen is currently not known. No quality values exist for individual bases; no much larger clone is one base distant. This sample is part of a study of shared clonotypes between healthy human individuals (dated by TCRdb to about 2020). General notes on the study: The cohort comprised a couple of women and a few men aged 18 to 49 years. Between about 0.9 and 10 billion PBMCs per donor were obtained by leukapheresis. For each donor, CD4 naive and CD4 memory were each given three plates, CD8 naive was given two plates, and CD8 memory was given one plate. Different laboratories and diverse techniques were used to prepare libraries and sequence TCR repertoires, to increase sequencing depth and limit assay-specific biases. The study deeply sequenced blood TCR repertoires of about 5 healthy adults to estimate repertoire size and the extent of clonotype sharing between individuals. The research as a whole found: Incomplete sequencing was indicated by rarefaction of sorted-subset datasets, despite the large sequencing depth. When four donors were compared, the shared fraction of clonotypes was approximately 5% for naive CD4, about 4% for naive CD8, 2.3% for memory CD4, and approximately 0.4% for memory CD8. Sampling was restricted to blood, and TCR repertoires in tissues likely differ from the TCR repertoires found in blood. Naive subsets generally had larger estimated clonotype richness than memory subsets. Pairwise subsampling indicated that sequencing depth was expected to affect the degree of clonotype sharing among donors. Clonotypes shared by all four sorted-subset donors showed higher generation probabilities than non-shared clonotypes. The genetic and exposure-history diversity represented was limited by the small number of donors.

Using the deep immunoSEQ assay, multiplex PCR amplified TCR CDR3 regions from genomic DNA. For each cell subset, the extracted genomic DNA was distributed evenly across all wells of several immunoSEQ 96-well plates, and each plate served as one replicate. For sorted subsets, about 200 ng genomic DNA, equal to 30,000 or so T cell genomes, was loaded into each replicate PCR. The purified libraries were quantified using a Qubit 3.0 fluorometer, sized with a Bioanalyzer 2100, and then quantified again using the KAPA Library Quantification kit. Every immunoSEQ 96-well plate was sequenced on a separate single-read 150-cycle Illumina NextSeq 550 flow cell. In the source study's methods: Because only junctional sequences without quality scores were contained in the immunoSEQ output, filtering matching that applied to full-length reads could not be performed. Sequences were annotated with PyIR, a Python wrapper for IgBLAST v1.9, and V/J genes and CDR3 were assigned using IMGT germline references. Any read was removed if the V/J assignment was weak (E-value above 1e-6), the CDR3 was missing, or the read contained stop codons, out-of-frame junctions, or ambiguous translated residues. V3J clonotypes were defined as sequences sharing the same inferred V gene, J gene, and CDR3 amino acid sequence. Percentage overlap between repertoires was computed as shared unique clonotypes divided by the size of the smaller repertoire. Richness of each repertoire was evaluated using RTK rarefaction, the Chao1 estimator, and Recon v2.1 estimates of unobserved clonotypes. Generation probabilities for all TCRbeta clonotypes obtained by the gDNA method from a handful of donors were computed using OLGA. The table comes from immuneACCESS by way of TCRdb, which keeps in-frame sequences with V and J called. Part of the clones is missing from these tables; in studies checked, under half for an unresolved V gene and the rest for unknown reasons. V and J calls and clone size are as listed in that table; D and trimming were resolved from the DNA. In this sample the table shows more than 2,000,000 clones, over 85% of which occur a single time. The ten largest clones add up to 0.39% of the sample.

V is shortened by 1 base, J by 2 bases, and the region joining them spans 16 bases. According to the germline V gene, CDR1 reads SGHVS and CDR2 reads FNYEAQ. Measured from the cysteine to the phenylalanine, the CDR3 is 17 residues long. The only DNA kept is the CDR3, 51 bases in frame from the first base. Healthy HIV-negative adults with no recently reported acute infections or vaccinations were included as donors. Every donor was a Caucasian adult living in Nashville, Tennessee, USA. CD4+ T cells were enriched by magnetic negative selection, after which naive cells were positively selected on CD45RA and the negative fraction was taken as the memory subset. Blood was obtained by leukapheresis, after which PBMCs were separated by Ficoll-Histopaque density gradient centrifugation and cryopreserved in liquid nitrogen vapor phase. Analytical flow cytometry was used to check the purity and quantity of each magnetically sorted T cell population. Genomic DNA was isolated from each sorted fraction and quantified by UV absorbance on a Nanodrop 2000c.

The sequenced material came from naive CD4+ T cells from PBMCs. Interpreted using the paper, the cell subset or site label stands for: CD45RA+ positively selected. The sequence joins TRBV7-6 to TRBJ2-3; the D call could be TRBD1 or TRBD2, with each sharing 5 bases. This clonotype originated in a man between 18 and 29 years old in good health. Some clones in this sample may be carry-over from other donors' samples. The CDR3 reads as follows: CASSLGDLTEFTDTQYF. The DNA sequence is given as TGTGCCAGCAGCTTAGGGGACCTTACTGAATTCACAGATACGCAGTATTTT.